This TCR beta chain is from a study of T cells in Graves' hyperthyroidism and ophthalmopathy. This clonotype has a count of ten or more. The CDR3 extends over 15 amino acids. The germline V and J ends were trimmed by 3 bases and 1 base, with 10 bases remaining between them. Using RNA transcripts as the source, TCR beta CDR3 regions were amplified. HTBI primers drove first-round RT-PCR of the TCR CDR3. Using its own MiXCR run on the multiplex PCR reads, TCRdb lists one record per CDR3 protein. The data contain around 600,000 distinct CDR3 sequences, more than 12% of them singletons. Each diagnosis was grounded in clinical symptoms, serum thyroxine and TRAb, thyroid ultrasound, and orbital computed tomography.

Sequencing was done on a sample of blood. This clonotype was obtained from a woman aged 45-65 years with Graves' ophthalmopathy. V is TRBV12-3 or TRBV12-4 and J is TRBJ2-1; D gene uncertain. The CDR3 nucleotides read TGTGCCAGCAGTTTTAGGCCCCTTTCCTACAATGAGCAGTTCTTC. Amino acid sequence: CASSFRPLSYNEQFF.